These 25 T cell receptor beta chains share one sample of origin, sequenced in a study of PD-L1 blockade in urothelial cancer. Libraries were prepared by immunoSEQ multiplex PCR; TCRdb keeps only in-frame clonotypes and omits some of them. The sample comprises roughly 28,000 clones, about 85% of which are singletons, and approximately 3.1% rests with the top ten. Stated time point: peripheral blood 6 weeks after treatment start. This specimen was PBMCs, taken around atezolizumab (anti-PD-L1) treatment. Receptors were obtained from a man in his 70s with urothelial cancer.

The chain recombines TRBV6-1 with TRBJ2-7; 9 bases align to TRBD2. CDR1 is MNHNS, CDR2 SASEGT, per germline. The trim removed 2 bases at V and 5 bases at J, leaving 4 bases unmatched. The CDR3 is 14 residues long. As DNA, the CDR3 is TGTGCCAGCAGTGAAAGCGGGGGGCCGAACGAGCAGTACTTC. Translating gives CASSESGGPNEQYF.

The rearrangement uses TRBV19 and TRBJ1-6; D is unresolved. The germline V gene encodes CDR1 LNHDA and CDR2 SQIVND (reference sequence). The CDR3 loop spans 15 amino acids. The V and J ends lost 6 bases and 1 base respectively, with 10 bases between them. The CDR3 loop reads CASRERGSYNSPLHF. The CDR3 DNA is TGTGCCAGTAGAGAGCGGGGATCCTATAATTCACCCCTCCACTTT.

The gene calls are TRBV30 and TRBJ1-1; D not resolved. Germline CDR1 and CDR2: GTSNPN and SVGIG (reference sequence). The CDR3 loop spans 11 amino acids. With 0 bases removed from V and 7 bases from J, the gap between germline ends came to 6 bases. The CDR3 sequence: CAWSVLGEAFF. CDR3 sequence (DNA): TGTGCCTGGAGTGTACTAGGTGAAGCTTTCTTT.

The chain combines TRBV29-1 with TRBJ2-5, with a weak D call TRBD1 (5 bases). The CDR3 totals 13 residues. Germline V CDR1 and CDR2: SQVTM, ANQGSEA. With 3 bases removed from V and 4 bases from J, the gap between germline ends came to 12 bases. The CDR3 nucleotides are TGCAGCGTTGAGGTTTTGGGGCGAGAGACCCAGTACTTC. Translation: CSVEVLGRETQYF.

Comments on this clone: The junction shows a germline mismatch at one end, possibly a read error. The CDR3 here is CAWSVSYSRNTIYF. The CDR3 coding sequence is TGTGCCTGGAGTGTTTCCTACTCTCGAAACACCATATATTTT. V gene TRBV30 combines with J gene TRBJ1-3; no firm D call. This CDR3 region has 14 residues. The germline V gene encodes CDR1 GTSNPN and CDR2 SVGIG (reference sequence).

This clone was detected once. J is TRBJ1-5 and V is TRBV4-2; TRBD1 aligns across 10 bases. CDR1 is LGHNA and CDR2 is YNFKEQ in the germline V gene. This CDR3 spans 16 amino acids. The V gene end was trimmed by 1 base and the J gene end by 5 bases; junction bases not matched to a gene: 5. The CDR3 reads CASSQGDRGNYQPQHF. For the CDR3, the DNA is TGTGCCAGCAGCCAAGGGGACAGGGGCAATTATCAGCCCCAGCATTTT.

The chain recombines TRBV2 with TRBJ2-7; D is unclear. The V gene lost 5 bases and the J gene lost 6 bases, with 14 bases spanning the gap. CDR3 size: 13 residues. The germline gives CDR1 SNHLY, CDR2 FYNNEI. Written as DNA, the CDR3 is TGTGCCAGCAGTAACATCCGTGCCCCCGAGCAGTACTTC. Protein: CASSNIRAPEQYF.

V gene TRBV7-9 combines with J gene TRBJ1-4; 8 bases match TRBD1. Germline V gene data show CDR1 as SEHNR and CDR2 as FQNEAQ (reference sequence). The CDR3 consists of 14 residues. V lost 7 bases and J lost 2; bases outside the gene matches: 3. The CDR3 coding sequence is TGTGCCAGCACCCGACAGGGGACTAATGAAAAACTGTTTTTT. It specifies CASTRQGTNEKLFF.

The chain recombines TRBV6-5 with TRBJ1-5; no clear D gene. The germline V and J ends were trimmed by 6 bases and 1 base, with 10 bases remaining between them. The germline gives CDR1 MNHEY, CDR2 SVGAGI. CDR3 length: 14 residues. CDR3 DNA sequence: TGTGCCAGCAGGGCCTCAAAAAGCAATCAGCCCCAGCATTTT. Protein product: CASRASKSNQPQHF.

This chain joins TRBV6-6 and TRBJ1-5; 8 bases are a match to TRBD1. Germline loops: CDR1 MNHNY, CDR2 SVGAGI (reference sequence). The V and J ends lost 4 bases and 3 bases, in that order; junction bases with no gene match: 8. The CDR3 runs 16 residues. CDR3 nucleotides: TGTGCCAGCAGTTTCACCCCGACAGGGGACAATCAGCCCCAGCATTTT. It encodes CASSFTPTGDNQPQHF.

The gene calls are TRBV19 and TRBJ1-5; D not resolved. Germline V gene sequence: CDR1 LNHDA, CDR2 SQIVND (reference sequence). CDR3 size: 14 residues. Between the trimmed V and J ends, which lost 5 bases and 0 bases, there was a span of 8 bases. The CDR3 DNA reads TGTGCCAGTAGTCCACAGCTTAGCAATCAGCCCCAGCATTTT. Translation: CASSPQLSNQPQHF.

This clone was picked up a small number of times. The V gene is TRBV10-2, the J gene TRBJ2-7; 13 positions match TRBD2. This CDR3 is built from 12 residues. In germline, CDR1 is WSHSY, CDR2 SAAADI. The CDR3 DNA sequence: TGCGCCAGCAGAGGAACTAGCGGGGGGGCCGTAGTC. It codes for CASRGTSGGAVV.

V is TRBV19 and J is TRBJ2-2; D possibly corresponds to TRBD2 (5 bases). This CDR3 region has 13 residues. The V end was cut by 3 bases, the J end by 6 bases, with 8 bases between. Per the germline V gene, CDR1 is LNHDA and CDR2 is SQIVND (reference sequence). The CDR3 reads CASSMTISGELFF. For the CDR3, the DNA is TGTGCCAGTAGTATGACTATATCCGGGGAGCTGTTTTTT.

Only a few counts were recorded for this clone. The same CDR3 can be traced to other DNA sequences in this sample. The V call is TRBV5-6, the J call TRBJ2-7; 7 bases match TRBD1. In germline, CDR1 is SGHDT, CDR2 YYEEEE. This CDR3 comprises 14 residues. V shed 0 bases, J shed 2 bases, and the junction held 2 bases outside the gene matches. In DNA, the CDR3 is TGTGCCAGCAGCTTGGGCCAGGGGGCCTACGAGCAGTACTTC. As protein: CASSLGQGAYEQYF. Drawing the rest from reference TRBV5-6 and TRBJ2-7, the complete variable domain is DAGVTQSPTHLIKTRGQQVTLRCSPKSGHDTVSWYQQALGQGPQFIFQYYEEEERQRGNFPDRFSGHQFPNYSSELNVNALLLGDSALYLCASSLGQGAYEQYFGPGTRLTVT.

This chain joins TRBV27 and TRBJ1-2, with 7 bases aligning to TRBD1. The CDR3 loop spans 15 amino acids. The V segment lost 0 bases and the J segment 4 bases; nucleotides outside the gene matches: 5. Germline V gene lookup returns CDR1 MNHEY and CDR2 SMNVEV (reference sequence). The CDR3 DNA is TGTGCCAGCAGTTTATCGGGACAGCTTTCCTATGGCTACACCTTC. It translates to CASSLSGQLSYGYTF.

The chain has TRBV6-1 and TRBJ1-4, with TRBD1 matching over 7 bases. J was trimmed by 8 bases and V by 6 bases; bases with no gene match: 6. Per germline, CDR1 MNHNS and CDR2 SASEGT. The CDR3 has 13 amino acids. This chain's CDR3 is CASRQGMTEKLFF. DNA of the CDR3: TGTGCCAGCAGACAGGGGATGACAGAAAAACTGTTTTTT.

This rearrangement joins TRBV28 to TRBJ2-1; 8 nucleotides line up with TRBD2. V trimming: 1 base; J trimming: 8 bases; junction bases outside the gene matches: 7. CDR3 size: 15 residues. The germline V gene encodes CDR1 MDHEN and CDR2 SYDVKM. DNA of the CDR3: TGTGCCAGCAGTTTATTTACGGGAGGGCCGGATGAGCAGTTCTTC. Its translation: CASSLFTGGPDEQFF.

J is TRBJ2-6 and V is TRBV5-5, with D possibly being TRBD2 (6 bases). CDR1 and CDR2 from the germline V gene are SGHKS and YYEKEE (reference sequence). Trimming cost V 4 bases and J 2 bases, with 10 bases left between them. This CDR3 contains 15 residues. In DNA form, the CDR3 reads TGTGCCAGCAGCACGTCGGGGGCTGGGGCCAACGTCCTGACTTTC. The encoded protein is CASSTSGAGANVLTF.

This clone was seen only a few times. V is TRBV19 and J is TRBJ1-5; 11 nucleotides match TRBD1. Germline lookup yields CDR1 LNHDA and CDR2 SQIVND (reference sequence). This CDR3 is built from 14 residues. After removal of 6 bases from V and 7 bases from J, the junction contained 5 bases not matched to a gene. The CDR3 here is CASRMGQGGQPQHF. Written as DNA, the CDR3 is TGTGCCAGTAGAATGGGACAGGGGGGCCAGCCCCAGCATTTT.

The gene calls are TRBV5-1 and TRBJ2-3; D is unclear. There are 15 residues in the CDR3. Trimming removed 4 bases from V and 0 bases from J, with 12 bases in between. Per the germline V gene, CDR1 is SGHRS and CDR2 is YFSETQ. Written as DNA, the CDR3 is TGCGCCAGCAGCCGAGCGCCGGCTAGCACAGATACGCAGTATTTT. It specifies CASSRAPASTDTQYF. Combining the CDR3 with reference TRBV5-1 and TRBJ2-3 gives the whole variable domain KAGVTQTPRYLIKTRGQQVTLSCSPISGHRSVSWYQQTPGQGLQFLFEYFSETQRNKGNFPGRFSGRQFSNSRSEMNVSTLELGDSALYLCASSRAPASTDTQYFGPGTRLTVL.

The genes are TRBV7-9 and TRBJ1-2, with 10 positions matching TRBD1. V trimming: 5 bases; J trimming: 5 bases; junction bases outside the gene matches: 8. This CDR3 is built from 15 residues. Germline V gene sequence: CDR1 SEHNR, CDR2 FQNEAQ (reference sequence). The CDR3, as DNA: TGTGCCAGCAGCCCCCCCGGGACAGGGGCATATGGCTACACCTTC. Translated, it gives CASSPPGTGAYGYTF. The full variable domain, with the rest looked up from reference TRBV7-9 and TRBJ1-2, is DTGVSQNPRHKITKRGQNVTFRCDPISEHNRLYWYRQTLGQGPEFLTYFQNEAQLEKSRLLSDRFSAERPKGSFSTLEIQRTEQGDSAMYLCASSPPGTGAYGYTFGSGTRLTVV.

The chain links TRBV4-3 to TRBJ2-2; weak D call: TRBD1 (5 bases). In germline, CDR1 is LGHNA, CDR2 YSLEER. This CDR3 region has 15 residues. Trimming cost V 2 bases and J 7 bases, with 14 bases left between them. The CDR3 sequence is CASSQQGEASGELFF. The CDR3 DNA sequence: TGCGCCAGCAGCCAACAGGGTGAGGCGAGCGGGGAGCTGTTTTTT.

This rearrangement joins TRBV27 to TRBJ1-2, with TRBD1 identical over 9 bases. CDR3 size: 20 residues. The germline V gene has CDR1 MNHEY and CDR2 SMNVEV (reference sequence). V dropped 6 bases and J dropped 3; count of bases not matched to a gene: 23. The CDR3 here is CASRVYIGSGQGLRDYGYTF. CDR3 nucleotides: TGTGCCAGCAGAGTTTATATCGGTTCGGGACAGGGTCTCCGAGACTATGGCTACACCTTC.

The chain recombines TRBV7-3 with TRBJ2-3; no definite D call. The V gene's germline CDR1 is SGHTA and CDR2 FQGTGA. V lost 5 bases to trimming and J lost 6 bases, with 12 bases between them. This CDR3 comprises 13 residues. The CDR3 DNA is TGTGCCAGCAGCCGGGTTGGTCCCGATACGCAGTATTTT. Protein sequence: CASSRVGPDTQYF.

The chain employs TRBV29-1 and TRBJ1-5, with D possibly matching TRBD1 (5 bases). V dropped 6 bases and J dropped 4 bases, with 13 bases sitting between them. Looked up from germline, CDR1 is SQVTM and CDR2 is ANQGSEA. The CDR3 spans 13 residues. In nucleotides, the CDR3 is TGCAGCGTATTGACAGACCCGAATCAGCCCCAGCATTTT. It translates to CSVLTDPNQPQHF.